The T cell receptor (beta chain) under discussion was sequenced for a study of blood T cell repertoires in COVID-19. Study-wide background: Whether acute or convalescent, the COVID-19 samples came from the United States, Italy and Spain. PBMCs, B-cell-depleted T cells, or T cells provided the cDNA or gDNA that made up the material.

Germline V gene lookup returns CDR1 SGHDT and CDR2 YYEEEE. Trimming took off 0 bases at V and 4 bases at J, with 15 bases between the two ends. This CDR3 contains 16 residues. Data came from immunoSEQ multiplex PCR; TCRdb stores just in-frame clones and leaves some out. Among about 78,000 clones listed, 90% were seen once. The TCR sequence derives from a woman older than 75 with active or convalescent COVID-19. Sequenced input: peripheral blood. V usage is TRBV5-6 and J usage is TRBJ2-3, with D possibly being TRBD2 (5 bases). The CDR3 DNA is TGTGCCAGCAGCTTGGAGACGGGGAGTATGGCAGATACGCAGTATTTT. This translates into CASSLETGSMADTQYF.